This T cell receptor beta chain was captured by sequencing in a study of molecular identifiers for immune sequencing clone quantification. Study-wide results and limits: Over 98% of CMV-specific effector molecules, but under 1% of naive ones, were in clones above 20 copies. Highly expanded clone sizes could be underestimated by identical TCR molecules sharing a barcode.

CDR1 is SEHNR, CDR2 FQNEAQ, per germline (reference sequence). The CDR3 totals 13 residues. The V end lost 2 bases, the J end lost 9 bases, and 11 bases lay between the germline ends. This clonotype was observed many times. Antigen specificity is unknown. TCRdb ran MiXCR on the PCR reads and lists one entry per CDR3 protein. The table includes over 300,000 distinct CDR3 sequences, under 25% detected once. The J gene is TRBJ2-1, the V gene TRBV7-9; D ambiguous. Sequencing was performed on naive CD8+ T cells from blood, with Jurkat cell RNA spiked in. Subset defined: FACS-sorted CD8+CD4-CCR7+CD45RA+ naive T cells. This clonotype originated in a human donor in good health. Some libraries in this study had Jurkat cell RNA spiked in. Written as DNA, the CDR3 is TGTGCCAGCAGCTTACCTTCTCGAGGTGAGCAGTTCTTC. It translates to CASSLPSRGEQFF.